Presented here are 5 T cell receptor beta chains from one specimen sequenced in a study of blood T cell repertoires in COVID-19. Using immunoSEQ multiplex PCR, the repertoire was profiled, and TCRdb retains in-frame clones only, with some absent. The table has around 150,000 clones, about 72% seen once. The source material was peripheral blood. All receptors derive from a man aged 55 to 70 who had recovered from COVID-19.

The chain has TRBV10-3 and TRBJ2-1, with 8 bases lining up with TRBD1. The CDR3 extends over 14 amino acids. V gave up 8 bases and J gave up 7 bases; unmatched junction bases: 10. CDR1 is ENHRY, CDR2 SYGVKD, per germline. The CDR3 reads CAIGRGPPENEQFF. CDR3 DNA: TGTGCCATCGGCAGGGGGCCCCCGGAGAATGAGCAGTTCTTC.

In this sample, this clone turned up many times. The gene calls are TRBV6-5 and TRBJ2-3; 11 positions match TRBD2. The length of the CDR3 is 15 residues. CDR1 is MNHEY and CDR2 is SVGAGI in the germline V gene. V shed 6 bases, J shed 3 bases, and the junction held 5 bases outside the gene matches. The CDR3 is CASRETSGITDTQYF. The CDR3 DNA sequence: TGTGCCAGCAGAGAGACTAGCGGGATTACAGATACGCAGTATTTT.

V gene TRBV5-6 combines with J gene TRBJ1-1; D unclear. The CDR3 totals 15 residues. V was shortened by 5 bases and J by 0 bases, with 14 bases between the two germline ends. The germline V gene encodes CDR1 SGHDT and CDR2 YYEEEE. The CDR3 coding sequence is TGTGCCAGCAGACGGACTCAAGACGTGAACACTGAAGCTTTCTTT. Translation gives CASRRTQDVNTEAFF.

The J gene is TRBJ1-2, the V gene TRBV3-1 (or the pseudogene TRBV3-2); D is unclear. From germline, CDR1 is LGHDT and CDR2 YNNKEL (reference sequence). With 0 bases removed from V and 8 bases from J, the gap between germline ends came to 13 bases. The CDR3 contains 14 residues. The CDR3 DNA reads TGTGCCAGCAGCCAAGATTACGGGGTTCGCGGCTACACCTTC. Translating gives CASSQDYGVRGYTF.

The chain joins TRBV7-8 to TRBJ1-1, with 9 positions matching TRBD1. This CDR3 is built from 18 residues. V dropped 1 base and J dropped 2; count of bases not matched to a gene: 11. Germline V gives CDR1 SGHVS, CDR2 FQNEAQ. The CDR3 DNA follows: TGTGCCAGCAGCTTAGGGCACCCGGGACAGGGTGTTAACACTGAAGCTTTCTTT. It is translated as CASSLGHPGQGVNTEAFF. Variable domain in full (rest from reference TRBV7-8 and TRBJ1-1): GAGVSQSPRYKVAKRGQDVALRCDPISGHVSLFWYQQALGQGPEFLTYFQNEAQLDKSGLPSDRFFAERPEGSVSTLKIQRTQQEDSAVYLCASSLGHPGQGVNTEAFFGQGTRLTVV.